Included here is one TCR beta chain sequence, with context. The antigen is not known. The read halts 3 residues ahead of the CDR3 end, with the missing end drawn from the germline J gene. Data came from immunoSEQ multiplex PCR; TCRdb stores just in-frame clones and leaves some out. The sample has roughly 34,000 clones, and its top ten clones hold 6% to 7%. Germline trimming cut 7 bases from V and 2 bases from J; bases unmatched to any gene: 2. Germline CDR1 and CDR2: LNHDA and SQIVND (reference sequence). The CDR3 has 13 residues. The data stem from a study of T cells in women clearing cervical HPV infection. General study points: Unknown T-cell numbers per sample may underlie the richness differences. Repertoire richness, not evenness, was significantly elevated in CIN3+ cases versus controls.

Prevalent HPV16 infections were excluded; only incident single HPV16 infections included. The chain couples TRBV19 to TRBJ2-1; 7 bases fit TRBD2. This clonotype was obtained from a woman aged 18-70 years with a cervical HPV16 infection that either progressed to CIN3+ or cleared (not recorded which). The sample taken for sequencing was blood buffy coat. CDR3 bases read: TGTGCCAGTACGCGGGAGCCCTACAATGAG. It yields the protein CASTREPYNE. The whole CDR3 protein reads CASTREPYNEQFF.